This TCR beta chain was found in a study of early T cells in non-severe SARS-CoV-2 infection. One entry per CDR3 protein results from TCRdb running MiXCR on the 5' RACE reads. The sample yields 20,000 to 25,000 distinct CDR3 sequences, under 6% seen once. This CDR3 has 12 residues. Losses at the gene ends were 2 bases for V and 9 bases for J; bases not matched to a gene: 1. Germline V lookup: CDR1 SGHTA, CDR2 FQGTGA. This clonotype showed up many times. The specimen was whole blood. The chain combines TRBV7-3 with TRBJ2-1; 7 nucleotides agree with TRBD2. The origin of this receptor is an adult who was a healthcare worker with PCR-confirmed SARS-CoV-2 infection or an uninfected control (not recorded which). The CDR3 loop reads CASSLSGGEQFF. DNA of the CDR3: TGTGCCAGCAGCTTATCGGGGGGTGAGCAGTTCTTC.